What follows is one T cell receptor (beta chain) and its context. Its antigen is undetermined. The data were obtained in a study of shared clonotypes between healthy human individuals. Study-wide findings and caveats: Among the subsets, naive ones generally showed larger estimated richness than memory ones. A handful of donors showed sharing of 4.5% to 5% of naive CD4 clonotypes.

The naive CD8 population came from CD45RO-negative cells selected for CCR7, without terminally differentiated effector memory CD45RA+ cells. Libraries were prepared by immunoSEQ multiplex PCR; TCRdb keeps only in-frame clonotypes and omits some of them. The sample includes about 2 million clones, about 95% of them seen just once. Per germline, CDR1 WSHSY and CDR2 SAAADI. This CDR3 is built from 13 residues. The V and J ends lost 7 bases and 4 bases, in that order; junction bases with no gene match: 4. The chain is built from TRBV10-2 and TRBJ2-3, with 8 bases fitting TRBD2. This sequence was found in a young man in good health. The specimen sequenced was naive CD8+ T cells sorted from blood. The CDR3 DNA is TGCGCCAGCACGCGGGAGGATGCAGATACGCAGTATTTT. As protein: CASTREDADTQYF.